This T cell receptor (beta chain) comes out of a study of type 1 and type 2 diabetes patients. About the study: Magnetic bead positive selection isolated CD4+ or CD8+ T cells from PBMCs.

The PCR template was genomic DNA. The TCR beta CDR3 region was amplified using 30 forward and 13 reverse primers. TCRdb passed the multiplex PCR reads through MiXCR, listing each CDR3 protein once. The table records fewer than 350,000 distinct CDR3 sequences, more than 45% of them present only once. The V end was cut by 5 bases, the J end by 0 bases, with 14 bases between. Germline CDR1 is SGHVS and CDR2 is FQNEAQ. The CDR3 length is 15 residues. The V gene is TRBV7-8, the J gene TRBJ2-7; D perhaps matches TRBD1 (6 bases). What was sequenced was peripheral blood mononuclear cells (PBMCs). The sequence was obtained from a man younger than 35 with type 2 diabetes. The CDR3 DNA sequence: TGTGCCAGCAGCCCCACGACAGGCAGCTCCTACGAGCAGTACTTC. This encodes CASSPTTGSSYEQYF.